The entry that follows covers one TCR beta chain sequence. The data belong to a study of shared clonotypes between healthy human individuals. Everyone who donated was a Caucasian adult who lived in Nashville, Tennessee. This CDR3 is 16 amino acids long. Germline assignment: CDR1 MDHEN and CDR2 SYDVKM. The V and J ends lost 9 bases and 8 bases, in that order; junction bases with no gene match: 18. TCRdb's table, derived via immunoSEQ multiplex PCR, lists solely in-frame clones and lacks some. The data contain 2 million to 3 million clones, 93% of them seen just once; the ten biggest clones take up around 0.37%.

The TCR sequence derives from a man younger than 30 in good health. Some clones in this sample may be carry-over from other donors' samples. The rearrangement uses TRBV28 and TRBJ1-4; 7 bases align to TRBD1. Sequencing input: naive CD4+ T cells from PBMCs. The subset: CD45RA+ positively selected. Written as DNA, the CDR3 is TGTGCCAGTCTAGGGGGACAGAATAGACTCTTAGAAAAACTGTTTTTT. Its translation is CASLGGQNRLLEKLFF.